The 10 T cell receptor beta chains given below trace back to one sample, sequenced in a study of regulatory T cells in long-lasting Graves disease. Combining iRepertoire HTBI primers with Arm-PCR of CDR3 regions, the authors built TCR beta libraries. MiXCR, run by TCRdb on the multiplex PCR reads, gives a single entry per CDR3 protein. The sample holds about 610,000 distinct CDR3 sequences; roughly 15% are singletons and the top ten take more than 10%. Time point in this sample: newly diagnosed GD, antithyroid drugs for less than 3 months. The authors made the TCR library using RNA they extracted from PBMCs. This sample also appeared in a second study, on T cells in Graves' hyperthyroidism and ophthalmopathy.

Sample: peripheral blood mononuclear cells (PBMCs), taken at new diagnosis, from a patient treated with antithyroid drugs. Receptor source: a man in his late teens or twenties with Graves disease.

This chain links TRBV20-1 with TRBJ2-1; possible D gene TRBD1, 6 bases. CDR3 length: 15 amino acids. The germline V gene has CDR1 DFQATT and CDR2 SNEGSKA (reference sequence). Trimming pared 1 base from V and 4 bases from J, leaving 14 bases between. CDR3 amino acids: CSARGGRLLYNEQFF. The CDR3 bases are TGCAGTGCTAGAGGGGGGCGACTTCTATACAATGAGCAGTTCTTC.

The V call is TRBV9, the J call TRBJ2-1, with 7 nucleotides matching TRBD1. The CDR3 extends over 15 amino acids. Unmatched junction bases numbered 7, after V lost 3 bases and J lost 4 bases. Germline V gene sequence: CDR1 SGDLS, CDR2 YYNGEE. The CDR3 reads CASSATGQLYNEQFF. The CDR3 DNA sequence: TGTGCCAGCAGCGCGACGGGACAGCTATACAATGAGCAGTTCTTC.

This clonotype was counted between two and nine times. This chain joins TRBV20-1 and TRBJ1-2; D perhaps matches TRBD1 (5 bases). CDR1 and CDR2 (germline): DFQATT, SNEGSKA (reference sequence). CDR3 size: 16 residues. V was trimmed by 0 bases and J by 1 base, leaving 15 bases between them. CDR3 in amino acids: CSARDRGRWYNYGYTF. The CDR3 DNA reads TGCAGTGCTAGAGATAGGGGACGGTGGTATAACTATGGCTACACCTTC.

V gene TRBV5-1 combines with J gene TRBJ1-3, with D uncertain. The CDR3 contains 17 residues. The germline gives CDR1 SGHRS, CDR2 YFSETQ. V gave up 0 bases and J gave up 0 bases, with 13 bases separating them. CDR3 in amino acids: CASSLDEVRISGNTIYF. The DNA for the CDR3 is TGCGCCAGCAGCTTGGACGAGGTGCGCATCTCTGGAAACACCATATATTTT.

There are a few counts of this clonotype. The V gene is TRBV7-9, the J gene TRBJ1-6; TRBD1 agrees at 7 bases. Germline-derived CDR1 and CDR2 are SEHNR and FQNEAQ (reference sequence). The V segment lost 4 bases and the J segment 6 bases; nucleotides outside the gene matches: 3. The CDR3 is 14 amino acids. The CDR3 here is CASSSGQTNSPLHF. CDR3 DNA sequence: TGTGCCAGCAGCTCGGGACAGACTAATTCACCCCTCCACTTT.

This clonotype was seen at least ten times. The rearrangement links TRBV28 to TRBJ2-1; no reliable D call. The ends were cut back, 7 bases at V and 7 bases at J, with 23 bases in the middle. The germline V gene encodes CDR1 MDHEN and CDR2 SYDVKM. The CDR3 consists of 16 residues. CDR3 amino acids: CASTFFWAETHNEQFF. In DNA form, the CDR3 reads TGTGCCAGCACCTTCTTCTGGGCGGAGACCCATAATGAGCAGTTCTTC.

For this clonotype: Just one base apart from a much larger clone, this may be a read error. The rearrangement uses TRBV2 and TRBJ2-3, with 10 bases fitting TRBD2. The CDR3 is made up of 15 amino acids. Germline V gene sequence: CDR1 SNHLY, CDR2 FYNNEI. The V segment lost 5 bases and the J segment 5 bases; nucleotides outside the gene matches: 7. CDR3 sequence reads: CASSTSSGGGDTQYF. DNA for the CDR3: TGTGCCAGCAGTACGTCTAGCGGGGGTGGAGATACGCAGTATTTT.

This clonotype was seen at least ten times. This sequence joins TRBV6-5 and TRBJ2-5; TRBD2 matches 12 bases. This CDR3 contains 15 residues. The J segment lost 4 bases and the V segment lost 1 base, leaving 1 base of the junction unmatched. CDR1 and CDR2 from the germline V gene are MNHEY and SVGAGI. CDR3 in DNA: TGTGCCAGCAGTTACTGGGGACTAGCGGGAGAGACCCAGTACTTC. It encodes CASSYWGLAGETQYF.

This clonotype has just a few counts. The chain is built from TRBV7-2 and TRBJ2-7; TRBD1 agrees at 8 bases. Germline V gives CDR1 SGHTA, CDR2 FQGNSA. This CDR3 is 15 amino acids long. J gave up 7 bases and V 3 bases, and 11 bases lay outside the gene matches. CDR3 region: CASSLQGASWNEQYF. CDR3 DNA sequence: TGTGCCAGCAGCTTGCAGGGGGCGTCTTGGAATGAGCAGTACTTC.

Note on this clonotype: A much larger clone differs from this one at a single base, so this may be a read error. CDR3 bases: TGTGCCAGCACCGCGCTCGGGAGTCGGATAGATACGCAGCATTTT. Translation: CASTALGSRIDTQHF. The J gene is TRBJ2-3, the V gene TRBV27; the D is unclear. The J call may not be correct, given that the DNA end is closer to TRBJ1-5. Germline values: CDR1 MNHEY, CDR2 SMNVEV (reference sequence). This CDR3 contains 15 residues.